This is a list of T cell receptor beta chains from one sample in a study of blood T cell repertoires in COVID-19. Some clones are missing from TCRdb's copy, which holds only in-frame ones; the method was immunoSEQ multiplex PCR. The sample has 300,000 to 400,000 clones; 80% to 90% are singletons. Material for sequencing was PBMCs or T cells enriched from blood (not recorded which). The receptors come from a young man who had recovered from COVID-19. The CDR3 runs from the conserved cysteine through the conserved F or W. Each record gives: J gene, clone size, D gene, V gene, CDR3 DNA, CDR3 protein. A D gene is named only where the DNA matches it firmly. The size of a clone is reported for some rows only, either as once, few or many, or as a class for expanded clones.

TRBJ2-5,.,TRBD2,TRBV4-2,TGTGCCAGCAGCCAAGATTTCCTAGCGGGTGAAGAGACCCAGTACTTC,CASSQDFLAGEETQYF
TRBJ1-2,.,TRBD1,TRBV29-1,TGCAGCGTGATGCGGACAGGCTATGGCTACACCTTC,CSVMRTGYGYTF
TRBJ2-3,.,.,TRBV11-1,TGTGCCAGCAGCTTCCGGACAGCTCCTAGCACAGATACGCAGTATTTT,CASSFRTAPSTDTQYF
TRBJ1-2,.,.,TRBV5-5,TGTGCCAGCAGCTTGGCTGGGGCCGTGGGATACTATGGCTACACCTTC,CASSLAGAVGYYGYTF
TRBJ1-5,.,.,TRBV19,TGTGCCAGTAGTATCCACAATCAGCCCCAGCATTTT,CASSIHNQPQHF
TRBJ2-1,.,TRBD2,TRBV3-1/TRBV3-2,TGTGCCAGCAGCCGACCTCGGGCTAGCGGGAACAATGAGCAGTTCTTC,CASSRPRASGNNEQFF
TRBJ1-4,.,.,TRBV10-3,TGTGCCATCCCCGGGATACAGGAAAAACTGTTTTTT,CAIPGIQEKLFF
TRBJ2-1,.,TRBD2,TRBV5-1,TGCGCCAGCAGCGACGTTAGCGGGGCTTCGGATGAGCAGTTCTTC,CASSDVSGASDEQFF
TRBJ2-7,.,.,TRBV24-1,TGTGCCACGGGAGCTTACGAGCAGTACTTC,CATGAYEQYF
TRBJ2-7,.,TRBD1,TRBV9,TGTGCCAGCAGCACCGGACAGGGATTTTACGAGCAGTACTTC,CASSTGQGFYEQYF
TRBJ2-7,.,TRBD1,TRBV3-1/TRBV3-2,TGTGCCAGCAGCCCCCGGGACAGAGCCTACGAGCAGTACTTC,CASSPRDRAYEQYF
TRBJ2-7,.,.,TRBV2,TGTGCCAGGCTGGGACTTTCCTACGAGCAGTACTTC,CARLGLSYEQYF
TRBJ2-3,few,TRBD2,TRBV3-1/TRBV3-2,TGTGCCAGCAGACACCAGCGGGGGGGAGGGGATACGCAGTATTTT,CASRHQRGGGDTQYF
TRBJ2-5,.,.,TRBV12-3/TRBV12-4,TGTGCCAGCAGCTTACTAAGAGAGACCCAGTACTTC,CASSLLRETQYF
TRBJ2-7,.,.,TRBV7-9,TGTGCCAGCAGCCCAGGGGCCGGGCAATTGAGAGGGTTTACCTACGAGCAGTACTTC,CASSPGAGQLRGFTYEQYF
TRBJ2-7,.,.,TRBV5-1,TGCGCCAGCAGCTTGAGTCCCGGGGTGAACGAGCAGTACTTC,CASSLSPGVNEQYF
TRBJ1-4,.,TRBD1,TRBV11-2,TGTGCCAGCAGCATCCGGGACAGTACTGAAAAACTGTTTTTT,CASSIRDSTEKLFF
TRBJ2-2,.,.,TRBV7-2,TGTGCCAGCAGCTCGGTACCCGGGGAGCTGTTTTTT,CASSSVPGELFF
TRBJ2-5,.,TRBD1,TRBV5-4,TGTGCCAGCAGCTTGGATCGGACAGGGGGAGGAGAGACCCAGTACTTC,CASSLDRTGGGETQYF
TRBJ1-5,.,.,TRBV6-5,TGTGCCAGCAGTCTCCCGGGGTTTAATCAGCCCCAGCATTTT,CASSLPGFNQPQHF
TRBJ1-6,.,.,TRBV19,TGTGCCAGTATTTCTGATCTAAGCGTTTATTCACCCCTCCACTTT,CASISDLSVYSPLHF
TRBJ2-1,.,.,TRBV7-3,TGTGCCAGCAGCTATGACTCGGCAAGCTTGCAGTTCTTC,CASSYDSASLQFF
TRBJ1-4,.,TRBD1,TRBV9,TGTGCCAGCAGCCAGGGACAGGGAGTAGGCGTTTTGGAAAAACTGTTTTTT,CASSQGQGVGVLEKLFF
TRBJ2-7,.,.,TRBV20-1,TGCAGTGCTAGAGATCAATCCGAGCAGTACTTC,CSARDQSEQYF
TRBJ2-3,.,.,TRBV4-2,TGTGCCAGCAGCCAAGAAGAACAGCGGCCAGATACGCAGTATTTT,CASSQEEQRPDTQYF
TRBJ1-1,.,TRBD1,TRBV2,TGTGCCAGCTCCACAGGGGGGTTGGGTGAAGCTTTCTTT,CASSTGGLGEAFF
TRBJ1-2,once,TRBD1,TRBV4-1,TGCGCCAGCAGCCAAGTCCCAGGGGGCGACAGACCCTATGGCTACACCTTC,CASSQVPGGDRPYGYTF
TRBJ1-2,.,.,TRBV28,TGTGCCAGCAGTTCCGTCTTAAAGACAGGAGACTATGGCTACACCTTC,CASSSVLKTGDYGYTF
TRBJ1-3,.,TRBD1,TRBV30,TGTGCCTGGAGCGATAAAGGGTGGACAGGGAAACGTCCTGGAAACACCATATATTTT,CAWSDKGWTGKRPGNTIYF
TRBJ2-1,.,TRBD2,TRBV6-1,TGTGCCAGCAGTGAAGGGTGGACGGGCGGGAGCTCCTACAATGAGCAGTTCTTC,CASSEGWTGGSSYNEQFF
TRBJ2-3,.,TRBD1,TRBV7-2,TGTGCCAGCCCCGTACATATGACAGGGCTGCGGACAGATACGCAGTATTTT,CASPVHMTGLRTDTQYF